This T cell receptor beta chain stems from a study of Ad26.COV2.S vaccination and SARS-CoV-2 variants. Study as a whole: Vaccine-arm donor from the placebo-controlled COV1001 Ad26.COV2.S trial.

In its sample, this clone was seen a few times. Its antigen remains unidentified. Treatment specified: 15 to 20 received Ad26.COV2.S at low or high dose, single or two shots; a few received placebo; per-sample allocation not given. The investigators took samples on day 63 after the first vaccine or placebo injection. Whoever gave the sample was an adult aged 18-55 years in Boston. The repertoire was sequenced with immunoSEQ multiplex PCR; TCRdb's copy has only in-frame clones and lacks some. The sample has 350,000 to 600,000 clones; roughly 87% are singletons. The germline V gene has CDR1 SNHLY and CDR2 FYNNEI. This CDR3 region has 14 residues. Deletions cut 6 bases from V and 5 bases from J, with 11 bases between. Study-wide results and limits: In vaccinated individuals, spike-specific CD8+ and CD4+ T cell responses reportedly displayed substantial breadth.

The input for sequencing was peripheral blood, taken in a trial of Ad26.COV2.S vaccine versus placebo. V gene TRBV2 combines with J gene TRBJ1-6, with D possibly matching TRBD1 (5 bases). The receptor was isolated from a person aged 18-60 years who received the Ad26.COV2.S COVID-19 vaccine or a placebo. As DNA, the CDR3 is TGTGCCAGCAGGAAGACAGACAATAATTCACCCCTCCACTTT. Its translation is CASRKTDNNSPLHF. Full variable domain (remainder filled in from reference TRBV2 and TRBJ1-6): EPEVTQTPSHQVTQMGQEVILRCVPISNHLYFYWYRQILGQKVEFLVSFYNNEISEKSEIFDDQFSVERPDGSNFTLKIRSTKLEDSAMYFCASRKTDNNSPLHFGNGTRLTVT.